This T cell receptor beta chain comes out of a study of blood T cell repertoires in COVID-19. The wider study: Acute and convalescent COVID-19 samples came from the United States, Italy and Spain. Sample material is recorded as cDNA or gDNA derived from T cells, B-cell-depleted T cells, or PBMCs.

Per the original methods: Quantification of nucleated cells was approximated via reference gene primer amplification. Repertoires were generated with immunoSEQ multiplex PCR, while TCRdb's copy carries only in-frame clones and drops some. D and trimming were read from the DNA, whereas the V and J calls and clone size are those reported in that table. The table lists 120,000 or so clones, almost 80% of them singletons, with 20% to 30% in the top ten. The V gene end was trimmed by 3 bases and the J gene end by 7 bases; junction bases not matched to a gene: 7. The CDR3 covers 15 residues. Germline V lookup: CDR1 MNHEY, CDR2 SMNVEV (reference sequence).

The receptor comes from a human donor in a cohort sampled during active COVID-19. The material sequenced was peripheral blood. The chain recombines TRBV27 with TRBJ1-5; 9 nucleotides match TRBD1. The CDR3 DNA reads TGTGCCAGCAGTTTCTCTCGGGACAGGGTCCAGCCCCAGCATTTT. Amino acid sequence: CASSFSRDRVQPQHF.